This TCR beta chain was captured in a study of regulatory T cells in long-lasting Graves disease. Study-wide results and caveats: Shared public clonotypes totalled 2,741 in persistent patients, compared with about 930 in new patients.

Indicated time point: newly diagnosed GD, antithyroid drugs for less than 3 months. RNA extracted from PBMCs served as the sequencing template. The table lists this clonotype with a few counts. Its antigen is not identified. Construction of the TCR beta libraries employed iRepertoire HTBI primers in conjunction with Arm-PCR of CDR3 regions. In TCRdb, the multiplex PCR reads were re-called with MiXCR into one record per CDR3 protein. The sample consists of a few hundred thousand distinct CDR3 sequences, roughly 17% of them appearing once. The CDR3 length is 15 residues. V lost 0 bases and J lost 0, with 8 bases in between. The germline V gene has CDR1 LGHNA and CDR2 YNFKEQ. The same sample was also used in a study of T cells in Graves' hyperthyroidism and ophthalmopathy. That paper notes: Based on clinical symptoms, serum thyroxine and TRAb, thyroid ultrasound and orbital computed tomography, diagnoses were reached. HTBI primers were employed in a first-round RT-PCR of the TCR CDR3.

The chain is built from TRBV4-2 and TRBJ2-5, with a tentative D call TRBD2 (5 bases). The specimen was peripheral blood mononuclear cells (PBMCs), collected at new diagnosis, from a patient treated with antithyroid drugs. The receptor was derived from a man aged 40-49 years with Graves disease. The CDR3 sequence is CASSQDPSYQETQYF. The CDR3 nucleotides read TGTGCCAGCAGCCAAGATCCTAGCTACCAAGAGACCCAGTACTTC.